The source of this T cell receptor (beta chain) is a study of cytomegalovirus exposure and HLA in healthy donors (TCRdb year 2017). Broadly, across the study: An earlier analysis of approximately 640 of the donors reported 250 to 350 Gb of sequence data and around 110 million unique TCR beta sequences from 150 million to 200 million T cells. Roughly 320 gigabases of sequencing data and 70 million to 100 million unique TCR sequences made up an early release that covered some 640 HLA-typed donors. Of the approximately 400 genotyped donors, over 65% fell in the genetic ancestry cluster associated with self-reported Caucasian donors. The aim of the study was to test whether cataloging public T cell receptors could identify signatures of past pathogen exposure. The T cell repertoires of around 670 subjects were profiled by immunosequencing and related to cytomegalovirus serostatus. Besides the first cohort of roughly 640 subjects, a separate validation cohort made up of roughly 120 different subjects was used. High-throughput TCR immunosequencing, statistical association of individual TCRs with disease status, and machine learning were combined to predict cytomegalovirus infection status. A later analysis re-analyzed previously published TCR beta repertoires from approximately 700 donors and added high-resolution HLA genotyping to study TCR occurrence patterns. In the later analysis, no new phenotypic data were used to find candidate immune exposures; instead, reliance was placed on TCR beta sequences and their occurrence across donors. An earlier analysis of 587 of the donors used high-throughput TCR beta sequencing to judge whether each TCR beta V gene segment behaved as functional or pseudogenic. Donor age, sex, ethnicity and CMV serostatus were compiled alongside the repertoire data. A later genetic analysis used genome-wide SNP genotypes for about three fifths of the 666 donors, treating that subset as a discovery cohort. All discovery cohort repertoires had been generated using a single sequencing platform. HLA typing included class I and class II loci at four-digit resolution. Typing coverage varied by locus: 629-630 donors for A, B, C, DRB1 and DQB1; some 520 for DQA1; nearly 610 for DPA1; 400 to 480 for DPB1. Because of strong linkage in the cohort, a handful of DR-DQ haplotypes were treated as single units for association and clustering. Among over 350 genotyped donors of the cohort, an average of approximately 230,000 unique TCR beta nucleotide sequences were sequenced per donor, 15% to 20% of them non-productive. General conclusions and limits of the study: Because HLA typing was unavailable for some donors at each locus, only the typed subset was used in association tests. Strong co-occurrence of HLA alleles, especially DR and DQ, made assigning TCR associations to individual alleles difficult. Because the 87-base-pair reads could not distinguish some IMGT-functional V segments, including TRBV6-2 and TRBV6-3, those segments were excluded. Linkage disequilibrium might explain the correlated functional status among segregating V segments, but an unknown experimental factor could not be excluded. A group of highly shared sequence variants was considered likely to be a technical artifact of the sequencing pipeline. Broadly in line with IMGT annotations, most TCR beta V segments showed up in productive rearrangements about 87% or about 30% of the time in an earlier analysis of some 590 of the donors. The authors suggested that the approach could potentially be generalized to other disease states and immunological phenotypes. A total of roughly 160 TCR beta chains were listed by the study as associated with cytomegalovirus. In a later analysis, the rate of TCR association differed among HLA loci, with DRB1 alleles having the most associated TCRs and HLA-C alleles having the fewest. Because counts were too low, seventeen rarely observed V segments, including chromosome 9 orphons, were excluded from the earlier analysis of 500 to 700 of the donors. A later genetic analysis reported fewer N-insertions in productive TCRs among donors in an Asian-associated ancestry cluster than the roughly 700-donor mean. A later analysis found that most CMV-associated TCR beta chains appeared HLA-restricted, with HLA associations seemingly driven largely by CMV exposure. An association between a missense DCLRE1C variant and V-gene and J-gene trimming of TCR beta chains was found in a later genetic analysis and replicated in an independent cohort. A further reported finding was that TCR beta sequences accurately predicted the HLA-A and HLA-B alleles for most subjects in the first cohort. Several of the top co-occurrence clusters appeared to be linked to parvovirus B19, influenza, CMV and Epstein-Barr virus, according to a later analysis. In both the original and validation cohorts, the classifier was reported to diagnose cytomegalovirus status with high specificity and sensitivity. For the cohort, immune exposure information was limited to CMV serostatus. The cohort was sequenced for TCR beta chains only, and without alpha or paired-chain data the features that could be detected were limited. Most TCR sequences were observed very rarely across donors, whereas some public TCRs were present in many individuals. In vitro tests confirmed that three of the cytomegalovirus-associated TCR beta chains recognize cytomegalovirus antigens. The presence/absence analyses assumed that sequencing depth was roughly uniform across donors, and that assumption may not be true. In a later analysis, more than 15,000 TCR beta sequences were associated with specific HLA alleles at a false discovery rate of 0.05. A later analysis found that HLA-associated TCR beta chains were more clonally expanded and had lower generation probabilities than equally common non-associated chains.

The cohort was made up of about 670 healthy bone marrow donors. At the time of sampling, all cohort members were nominally healthy, though unrecorded immune exposures were likely present. The donor tested CMV seropositive and was one of the 289 seropositive cohort members. A peripheral blood sample was collected from each donor, and TCR beta sequencing was performed on peripheral blood mononuclear cells. The Qiagen DNeasy Blood Extraction Kit was used to extract genomic DNA from the blood cell samples. With respect to this clone: Its binding antigen is unknown.

V drops 0 bases and J drops 0 bases, leaving 6 bases in between. There are 15 amino acids in the CDR3, from cysteine to phenylalanine inclusive. Here the CDR3 DNA is all that survives: 45 bases in frame from base 1. Per the germline V gene, SGHAT is the CDR1 and FQNNGV is the CDR2. Library preparation was by the immunoSEQ multiplex PCR assay. For the multiplex PCR, a mixture combining 60 forward primers for TCR Vbeta segments and 13 reverse primers for TCR Jbeta segments was used. The CDR3 region of rearranged TCR beta genes was amplified from genomic DNA by a multiplex PCR assay. Amplified TCR beta libraries were sequenced as 87-base-pair reads on the Illumina HiSeq System. The source study handled its data this way. A later analysis tallied roughly 78 million unique TCR beta chains across the approximately 670 repertoires, and about 12 million of those chains were shared by two or more donors. Raw reads were error-corrected and collapsed into unique sequences with a nearest-neighbor algorithm that merged closely related sequences to remove PCR and sequencing errors. Alignment of CDR3 sequences to IMGT reference sequences was used to assign V, D and J gene segments. Each retained sequence needed at least a six-nucleotide match to both a V gene segment and a J gene segment. Rearrangements were classified as productive when the CDR3 lacked stop codons and remained in frame with V and J, and all other rearrangements were classified as non-productive. CDR3 was defined according to IMGT convention as the region running from the second conserved V-encoded cysteine to the conserved J-encoded phenylalanine. The earlier analysis of 587 of the donors excluded any sequence lacking an unambiguous match to a single V gene segment. In an earlier analysis of some 590 of the donors, a V segment was called functional when productive rearrangements were above 56.7%, and segregating when the standard deviation between donors exceeded 5%. A statistical classification framework was built for diagnosing cytomegalovirus status from the catalog of TCR beta chain sequences. A later analysis assigned V and J genes by comparing TCR nucleotide sequences with IMGT/GENE-DB human TR gene sequences. The TCRdist pipeline was used in a later analysis to assign CDR3 sequences and most-parsimonious VDJ recombination scenarios. In a later analysis, each TCR beta chain was defined by its CDR3 amino acid sequence together with its V-gene family, and reads lacking a unique V-gene family were excluded. In a later analysis, a few hundred highly shared, low-generation-probability nucleotide sequences were removed to address suspected cross-contamination and a sequencing artifact. A later analysis calculated a clonal expansion index for each public chain from normalized within-repertoire ranks of inferred template counts. In a later analysis, generation probabilities were computed using a VDJ recombination model fitted to out-of-frame rearrangements, and the results were checked against IGoR. In a later analysis, TCR-TCR, TCR-HLA and TCR-CMV co-occurrence was scored with hypergeometric tests, and a repertoire-size bias correction was applied to TCR pairs. In a later analysis, false discovery rates were estimated by permuting HLA or CMV assignments 20 times. A later analysis grouped co-occurring TCRs with DBSCAN, adding TCRdist sequence similarity when clustering within HLA-allele-positive subsets. Co-occurrence clustering excluded repertoires with fewer than 30,000 or more than 120,000 public chains, plus five with anomalous nucleotide sharing. This immuneACCESS table, as held by TCRdb, lists in-frame sequences with V and J called but not all clones. Of the missing ones, under half trace to an unresolved V gene in checked studies; the others have no known cause. V, J and clone size derive from that table, while D and trimming were established from the DNA sequence. The table held for this sample gives around 34,000 clones. Around 1.9% of the sample belongs to the ten largest clones.

This sequence was found in a woman aged 40 to 55 in good health and CMV-seropositive. The sequence links TRBV11-2 to TRBJ1-5, with no confidently assigned D gene. Sample: PBMCs. This receptor has the CDR3 CASSLDGDSNQPQHF. The sequenced DNA: TGTGCCAGCAGCTTAGACGGAGATAGCAATCAGCCCCAGCATTTT.